This TCR beta chain came from a study of T cell repertoires in cytomegalovirus infection. As for the study in general: Evidence of both CMV infection and a matching HLA type came from public TCR beta signatures.

In its sample, this clonotype was seen many times. The V gene's germline CDR1 is SGHTA and CDR2 FQGNSA. The V and J ends lost 2 bases and 7 bases respectively, with 12 bases between them. The CDR3 loop spans 15 amino acids. TCRdb re-derived calls from the reads in MiXCR, one entry per CDR3 protein. In the table there are around 530,000 distinct CDR3 sequences, approximately 25% of which are singletons. The receptor comes from a human donor in good health (CMV status not recorded). Some clones in this sample may be carry-over from other donors' samples. What was sequenced was PBMCs. This rearrangement joins TRBV7-2 to TRBJ1-6; D not resolved. The CDR3 bases are TGTGCCAGCAGCTTAATGGGTGGAAAGAATTCACCCCTCCACTTT. Residues: CASSLMGGKNSPLHF. The variable domain in full, with the rest retrieved from reference TRBV7-2 and TRBJ1-6, is GAGVSQSPSNKVTEKGKDVELRCDPISGHTALYWYRQSLGQGLEFLIYFQGNSAPDKSGLPSDRFSAERTGGSVSTLTIQRTQQEDSAVYLCASSLMGGKNSPLHFGNGTRLTVT.